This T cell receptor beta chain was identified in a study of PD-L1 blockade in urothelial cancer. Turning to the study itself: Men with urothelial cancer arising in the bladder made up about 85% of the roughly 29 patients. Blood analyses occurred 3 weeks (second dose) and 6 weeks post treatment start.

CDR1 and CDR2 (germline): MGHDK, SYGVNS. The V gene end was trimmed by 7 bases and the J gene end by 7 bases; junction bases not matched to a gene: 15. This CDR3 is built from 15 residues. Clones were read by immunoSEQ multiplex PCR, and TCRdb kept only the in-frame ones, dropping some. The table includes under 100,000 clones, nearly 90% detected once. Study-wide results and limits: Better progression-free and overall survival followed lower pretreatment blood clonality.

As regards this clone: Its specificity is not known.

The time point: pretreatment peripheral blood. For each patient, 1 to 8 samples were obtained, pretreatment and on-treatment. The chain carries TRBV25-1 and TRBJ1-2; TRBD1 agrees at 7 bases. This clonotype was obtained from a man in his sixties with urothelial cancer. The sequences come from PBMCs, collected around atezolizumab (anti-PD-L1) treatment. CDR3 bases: TGTGCCAGCAAGGGGGTTACAGGGGCTTTGGGTGGCTACACCTTC. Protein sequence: CASKGVTGALGGYTF.